The 26 T cell receptor beta chains reported below all come from one sample, sequenced in a study of persistence of HIV-infected CD4 T cells. Lysates of CMV-infected fibroblasts at 10 ug/mL stimulated these cells. Responding CD4+ T cells were sorted by upregulation of both CD40 ligand and CD69. These receptors' antigens are unknown. This was the immunoSEQ version 4 assay in survey mode. Profiled with immunoSEQ multiplex PCR; TCRdb holds only in-frame clones, not every one. The sample has some 21,000 clones, 70% to 80% seen once; the top ten hold 6% to 7%. Sequenced here: CD4+ T cells sorted from PBMCs after approximately 20-hour stimulation, sampled from a patient who received antiretroviral therapy. These receptors all come from an adult man with HIV who was CMV-seropositive.

The chain combines TRBV19 with TRBJ1-3; D remains ambiguous. In germline, CDR1 is LNHDA, CDR2 SQIVND (reference sequence). Trimming removed 4 bases from V and 0 bases from J, with 16 bases in between. There are 17 residues in the CDR3. The CDR3 here is CASSRSGLMSSGNTIYF. The CDR3 DNA sequence: TGTGCCAGTAGTAGGTCAGGCCTAATGTCCTCTGGAAACACCATATATTTT.

The rearrangement links TRBV5-1 to TRBJ2-3; no clear D gene. The length of the CDR3 is 13 residues. Trimming stripped 2 bases from V and 3 bases from J, with 7 bases between. The germline V gene has CDR1 SGHRS and CDR2 YFSETQ. The CDR3 nucleotides read TGCGCCAGCAGCTTAGAGTTTACAGATACGCAGTATTTT. The encoded protein is CASSLEFTDTQYF.

The chain joins TRBV12-3 or TRBV12-4 to TRBJ2-1; unclear D gene. V lost 3 bases, J lost 10 bases, and 7 bases lay in between. This CDR3 contains 11 residues. The CDR3 DNA sequence: TGTGCCAGCAGTTTCCGACGGGAGCAGTTCTTC. Translation: CASSFRREQFF.

The chain employs TRBV29-1 and TRBJ1-1, with TRBD1 matching 7 bases. Trimming at V came to 0 bases and at J to 6 bases, leaving 10 bases not matched to a gene. The CDR3 consists of 15 residues. Per germline, CDR1 SQVTM and CDR2 ANQGSEA. CDR3 protein: CSVEDRGRGLAEAFF. CDR3 coding DNA: TGCAGCGTTGAAGATAGGGGCAGGGGGTTGGCTGAAGCTTTCTTT.

This chain joins TRBV27 and TRBJ1-1; D might be TRBD1 (6 bases). CDR1 and CDR2 (germline): MNHEY, SMNVEV (reference sequence). V lost 3 bases, J lost 6 bases, and 11 bases lay in between. The length of the CDR3 is 13 residues. CDR3 in DNA: TGTGCCAGCAGTTTGAGGGGGAATCCTGAAGCTTTCTTT. It is translated as CASSLRGNPEAFF.

The genes are TRBV7-8 and TRBJ2-3, with D perhaps matching TRBD1 (6 bases). Germline assignment: CDR1 SGHVS and CDR2 FQNEAQ. This CDR3 has 13 amino acids. V was cut by 5 bases and J by 9 bases, with 15 bases left in between. CDR3 residues: CASSVNRAGTQYF. The CDR3 nucleotides are TGTGCCAGCAGCGTCAACAGGGCTGGCACGCAGTATTTT.

Turning to this clone: This sample includes further DNA sequences coding for the same CDR3. The CDR3 coding sequence is TGTGCCAGCAGTGAGGCGGGGAGGGAAGGCTACACCTTC. Protein sequence: CASSEAGREGYTF. V is TRBV6-1 and J is TRBJ1-2; D not certain. Trimming removed 3 bases at V and 8 bases at J, with 13 bases between. In germline, CDR1 is MNHNS, CDR2 SASEGT. This CDR3 is 13 amino acids long.

This clone was counted only a few times. V is TRBV28 and J is TRBJ1-3; 7 bases match TRBD1. Per the germline V gene, CDR1 is MDHEN and CDR2 is SYDVKM. V shed 5 bases, J shed 0 bases, and the junction held 7 bases outside the gene matches. The CDR3 sequence is 16 residues long. The CDR3: CASSTTGFLSGNTIYF. The CDR3 DNA follows: TGTGCCAGCAGTACGACAGGGTTTCTCTCTGGAAACACCATATATTTT.

This chain joins TRBV19 and TRBJ2-1; TRBD2 aligns across 8 bases. The length of the CDR3 is 18 residues. The V and J ends lost 1 base and 6 bases, in that order; junction bases with no gene match: 14. Per germline, CDR1 LNHDA and CDR2 SQIVND (reference sequence). This CDR3 is CASSIVHGGGSSGNEQFF. For the CDR3, the DNA is TGTGCCAGTAGTATAGTCCACGGGGGGGGGAGTAGCGGCAATGAGCAGTTCTTC.

The rearrangement uses TRBV29-1 and TRBJ1-2, with D perhaps matching TRBD1 (6 bases). This CDR3 spans 14 amino acids. The germline V and J ends were trimmed by 6 bases and 3 bases, with 17 bases remaining between them. Germline CDR1 and CDR2: SQVTM and ANQGSEA. The CDR3 coding sequence is TGCAGCGTCACATCCTTAAAGGGGGACTATGGCTACACCTTC. Amino acids: CSVTSLKGDYGYTF.

V is TRBV6-1 and J is TRBJ1-2; D uncertain. Per germline, CDR1 MNHNS and CDR2 SASEGT. V shed 2 bases and J shed 3 bases, with 7 bases lying between them. This CDR3 has 13 residues. The CDR3 here is CASSEQQDYGYTF. The CDR3 region has the DNA TGTGCCAGCAGTGAACAGCAGGACTATGGCTACACCTTC.

The rearrangement links TRBV6-5 to TRBJ1-6; TRBD1 matches at 7 bases. This CDR3 is built from 15 residues. Germline CDR1 reads MNHEY; CDR2 reads SVGAGI. V lost 8 bases and J lost 7; bases outside the gene matches: 11. In nucleotides, the CDR3 is TGTGCCAGCTCACTTGGACAGGCCTTAAATTCACCCCTCCACTTT. It encodes CASSLGQALNSPLHF.

The gene calls are TRBV4-1 and TRBJ2-5; 7 bases align to TRBD1. The length of the CDR3 is 17 residues. After removal of 0 bases from V and 1 base from J, the junction contained 8 bases not matched to a gene. Germline loops: CDR1 MGHRA, CDR2 YSYEKL. CDR3 sequence reads: CASSQDRAGGSQETQYF. DNA of the CDR3: TGCGCCAGCAGCCAAGATAGGGCAGGGGGATCCCAAGAGACCCAGTACTTC.

V is TRBV3-1 (or the pseudogene TRBV3-2) and J is TRBJ2-2; the match to TRBD2 covers 10 bases. Trimming cost V 0 bases and J 0 bases; bases outside gene matches: 1. Germline V gene sequence: CDR1 LGHDT, CDR2 YNNKEL (reference sequence). This CDR3 has 17 residues. In DNA, the CDR3 is TGTGCCAGCAGCCAAGATAGCGGGGGGCCGAACACCGGGGAGCTGTTTTTT. Its protein product is CASSQDSGGPNTGELFF.

The V call is TRBV6-5, the J call TRBJ1-1; TRBD1 agrees at 8 bases. V lost 5 bases, J lost 3 bases, and 8 bases stayed unmatched. The CDR3 totals 15 residues. The germline V gene encodes CDR1 MNHEY and CDR2 SVGAGI. The CDR3 protein is CASSRYRGGDTEAFF. Written as DNA, the CDR3 is TGTGCCAGCAGTCGTTACAGGGGGGGAGACACTGAAGCTTTCTTT.

The CDR3 region has the DNA TGCAGCGTTGGCGACAGGGGGATAAGTAATGAGCAGTTCTTC. This gives the protein CSVGDRGISNEQFF. The rearrangement uses TRBV29-1 and TRBJ2-1, with 9 bases matching TRBD1. Germline values: CDR1 SQVTM, CDR2 ANQGSEA. Germline trimming cut 4 bases from V and 7 bases from J; bases unmatched to any gene: 8. The CDR3 length is 14 residues.

The chain couples TRBV5-4 to TRBJ2-7; 7 nucleotides match TRBD1. Germline CDR1 SGHNT, CDR2 YYREEE (reference sequence). The CDR3 runs 16 residues. With V trimmed by 3 bases and J by 0 bases, 9 bases remained unmatched. The chain's CDR3 is CASSSTGTVSSYEQYF. The CDR3 DNA sequence: TGTGCCAGCAGCTCGACTGGGACAGTAAGCTCCTACGAGCAGTACTTC.

The chain joins TRBV5-1 to TRBJ2-2; 9 nucleotides match TRBD1. Trimming removed 0 bases from V and 9 bases from J; junction bases left unmatched: 6. The CDR3 loop spans 15 amino acids. Germline V gene lookup returns CDR1 SGHRS and CDR2 YFSETQ. CDR3: CASSLAPGQGRELFF. In nucleotides, the CDR3 is TGCGCCAGCAGCTTGGCACCGGGACAGGGCCGGGAGCTGTTTTTT.

The V gene is TRBV19, the J gene TRBJ2-3, with D maybe TRBD1 (5 bases). Between the trimmed V and J ends, which lost 4 bases and 7 bases, there was a span of 9 bases. This CDR3 comprises 12 residues. Germline CDR1 reads LNHDA; CDR2 reads SQIVND (reference sequence). The CDR3 nucleotides are TGTGCCAGTAGTACCAAGGGGCATACGCAGTATTTT. As protein: CASSTKGHTQYF.

The genes are TRBV3-1 (or the pseudogene TRBV3-2) and TRBJ1-1, with 9 positions matching TRBD1. The CDR3 length is 14 residues. Trimming removed 1 base from V and 10 bases from J; junction bases left unmatched: 7. Germline V gives CDR1 LGHDT, CDR2 YNNKEL (reference sequence). The CDR3 bases are TGTGCCAGCAGCCAAGCGGGACAGGGTAAAGGAGCTTTCTTT. Translating gives CASSQAGQGKGAFF.

This chain connects TRBV3-1 (or the pseudogene TRBV3-2) to TRBJ2-7; D remains ambiguous. Germline V lookup: CDR1 LGHDT, CDR2 YNNKEL (reference sequence). Trimming stripped 0 bases from V and 2 bases from J, with 8 bases between. The length of the CDR3 is 14 residues. CDR3 in DNA: TGTGCCAGCAGCCAAGATCCAAGCGCCTACGAGCAGTACTTC. It yields the protein CASSQDPSAYEQYF.

The sample holds a few counts of this clone. V usage is TRBV6-5 and J usage is TRBJ1-2; perhaps TRBD1 as D (5 bases). CDR1 and CDR2 from the germline V gene are MNHEY and SVGAGI. Deletions cut 6 bases from V and 8 bases from J, with 16 bases between. This CDR3 region has 13 residues. This CDR3 is CASSSGTFIGYTF. CDR3 bases: TGTGCCAGCAGCTCCGGGACGTTTATCGGCTACACCTTC.

The chain uses TRBV28 and TRBJ2-7; TRBD1 matches at 10 bases. V was pared by 2 bases and J by 2 bases, with 15 bases of the junction left unmatched. The CDR3 spans 19 residues. Per the germline V gene, CDR1 is MDHEN and CDR2 is SYDVKM. The DNA for the CDR3 is TGTGCCAGCAGTTTACCTCGACAGGGGGCCCTGGGATCGACCTACGAGCAGTACTTC. Its protein product is CASSLPRQGALGSTYEQYF.

The V and J genes are TRBV7-8 and TRBJ1-6; no firm D call. Between the trimmed V and J ends, which lost 5 bases and 9 bases, there was a span of 14 bases. The CDR3 length is 14 residues. CDR1 is SGHVS and CDR2 is FQNEAQ in the germline V gene. CDR3 nucleotides: TGTGCCAGCAGCACCGACCAAGGCGGTTCACCCCTCCACTTT. This sequence encodes CASSTDQGGSPLHF.

This clone was found a few times. CDR3 DNA sequence: TGTGCCACCACGGAAAGGGTGCGAGAAAAACTGTTTTTT. Protein sequence: CATTERVREKLFF. The chain has TRBV15 and TRBJ1-4; D is ambiguous. Germline V gene lookup returns CDR1 LNHNV and CDR2 YYDKDF (reference sequence). Trimming removed 7 bases from V and 8 bases from J, with 14 bases in between. CDR3 length equals 13 residues.

This chain links TRBV7-9 with TRBJ2-3; possible D gene TRBD1, 6 bases. The V end lost 5 bases, the J end lost 7 bases, and 16 bases lay between the germline ends. Germline values: CDR1 SEHNR, CDR2 FQNEAQ (reference sequence). The CDR3 sequence is 14 residues long. CDR3 region: CASSPSGAGYTQYF. The CDR3 nucleotides read TGTGCCAGCAGCCCCTCAGGGGCAGGATATACGCAGTATTTT.